The 14 T cell receptor beta chains in this list originate from one sample, sequenced in a study of T cells in women clearing cervical HPV infection. TCRdb's copy holds only in-frame clones and misses some; the assay was immunoSEQ multiplex PCR. The sample totals roughly 12,000 clones. What was sequenced was blood buffy coat. These receptors originate from a woman between 18 and 75 years old with a cervical HPV16 infection that either progressed to CIN3+ or cleared (not recorded which).

Remarks on this clone: From the germline J gene comes the end of the CDR3, since the read stops 3 residues before it. The genes are TRBV10-3 and TRBJ1-1; a possible D gene is TRBD1 (5 bases). The CDR3 contains 14 residues. V was clipped by 1 base and J by 1 base, with 7 bases between them. Looked up from germline, CDR1 is ENHRY and CDR2 is SYGVKD. Partial CDR3 DNA: TGTGCCATCAGTGAGTGGCAGGGGAACACTGAA. Translating it yields CAISEWQGNTE. The entire CDR3 sequence reads CAISEWQGNTEAFF.

Worth noting for this clone: The read ends 3 residues early relative to the CDR3; the germline J gene fills the gap. This rearrangement joins TRBV20-1 to TRBJ1-2, with TRBD1 matching 9 bases. The V gene end was trimmed by 5 bases and the J gene end by 6 bases; junction bases not matched to a gene: 13. Germline V lookup: CDR1 DFQATT, CDR2 SNEGSKA (reference sequence). The CDR3 is made up of 15 amino acids. The part of the CDR3 DNA that was read is TGCAGTGCTCGAACGGGACAGGGAAGTTTCCATGGC. Translated, it gives CSARTGQGSFHG. From start to end, the CDR3 is CSARTGQGSFHGYTF.

Here the CDR3 reads CASSLFEQGMNGYTF. The CDR3 DNA, read in part, is TGTGCCAGCAGCTTATTTGAGCAGGGAATGAATGGC. The V call is TRBV7-9, the J call TRBJ1-2, with a tentative D call TRBD1 (5 bases). Sequencing ends 3 residues short of the CDR3 end; the germline J gene provides the rest. V lost 2 bases and J 6 bases, leaving 16 bases between the germline ends. CDR3 length equals 15 residues. Germline CDR1 reads SEHNR; CDR2 reads FQNEAQ (reference sequence). The variable domain in full, completed from reference TRBV7-9 and TRBJ1-2, reads DTGVSQNPRHKITKRGQNVTFRCDPISEHNRLYWYRQTLGQGPEFLTYFQNEAQLEKSRLLSDRFSAERPKGSFSTLEIQRTEQGDSAMYLCASSLFEQGMNGYTFGSGTRLTVV.

In regard to this clone: The read ends 3 residues early relative to the CDR3; the germline J gene fills the gap. The rearrangement links TRBV6-2 or TRBV6-3 to TRBJ2-1; 7 bases line up with TRBD2. The germline gives CDR1 MNHEY, CDR2 SVGEGT. This CDR3 is built from 14 residues. With V trimmed by 6 bases and J by 0 bases, 2 bases remained unmatched. The CDR3 sequence is CASRRGSSYNEQFF. The CDR3 bases that were read are TGTGCCAGCAGGCGCGGGAGCTCCTACAATGAG.

Note on this clone: The read stops 3 residues short of the end of the CDR3; the missing end is completed from the germline J gene. The V gene is TRBV20-1, the J gene TRBJ2-1, with 11 bases aligning to TRBD2. J gave up 7 bases and V 3 bases, and 8 bases lay outside the gene matches. CDR1 is DFQATT and CDR2 is SNEGSKA in the germline V gene (reference sequence). This CDR3 contains 15 residues. The sequenced CDR3 bases are TGCAGTGCTAGCATTAGCGGGGGGGCGGGGAATGAG. As protein: CSASISGGAGNE. The entire CDR3 sequence reads CSASISGGAGNEQFF.

This clone is medium-sized by frequency. From the germline J gene comes the end of the CDR3, since the read stops 3 residues before it. The chain carries TRBV19 and TRBJ2-3, with 14 bases that match TRBD2. This CDR3 region has 18 residues. Germline CDR1 reads LNHDA; CDR2 reads SQIVND (reference sequence). J lost 0 bases, V lost 3 bases, and 5 bases had no gene match. The chain's CDR3 is CASSIRGLAGASTDTQYF. CDR3 DNA (partial): TGTGCCAGTAGTATTCGGGGACTAGCGGGGGCTAGCACAGATACG.

Of note for this clone: With the read ending 3 residues before the CDR3 end, the germline J gene is used to fill in that end. The chain carries TRBV5-5 and TRBJ1-4, with 7 bases fitting TRBD1. The CDR3 covers 15 residues. V lost 4 bases, J lost 5 bases, and 8 bases stayed unmatched. The germline V gene encodes CDR1 SGHKS and CDR2 YYEKEE (reference sequence). CDR3 DNA, as far as it was read: TGTGCCAGCAGCCGCACAAGACAGGGCAATGAAAAA. Translating gives CASSRTRQGNEK. The entire CDR3 is CASSRTRQGNEKLFF. Variable domain in full (rest from reference TRBV5-5 and TRBJ1-4): DAGVTQSPTHLIKTRGQQVTLRCSPISGHKSVSWYQQVLGQGPQFIFQYYEKEERGRGNFPDRFSARQFPNYSSELNVNALLLGDSALYLCASSRTRQGNEKLFFGSGTQLSVL.

As concerns this clone: The CDR3 is cut off 3 residues early in the read; its end comes from the germline J gene. J is TRBJ1-1 and V is TRBV18; D perhaps matches TRBD1 (5 bases). The V gene's germline CDR1 is KGHSH and CDR2 LQKENI. This CDR3 comprises 15 residues. With 3 bases removed from V and 4 bases from J, the gap between germline ends came to 15 bases. The CDR3 loop reads CASSPIQAVGTEAFF. CDR3 DNA (partial): TGTGCCAGCTCACCTATACAGGCCGTCGGCACTGAA.

Remarks on this clone: The missing CDR3 end, 3 residues past where the read stops, is filled in from the germline J gene. This chain connects TRBV19 to TRBJ2-7; 9 bases map to TRBD1. The length of the CDR3 is 15 residues. Germline lookup yields CDR1 LNHDA and CDR2 SQIVND (reference sequence). V was pared by 5 bases and J by 3 bases, with 8 bases of the junction left unmatched. CDR3: CASSSQGAEYYEQYF. The sequenced part of the CDR3 DNA is TGTGCCAGTAGTTCACAGGGGGCCGAATACTACGAG.

Note on this clone: The read terminates 3 residues ahead of where the CDR3 ends, so the germline J gene completes it. V usage is TRBV12-3 or TRBV12-4 and J usage is TRBJ2-5; 11 bases map to TRBD2. The CDR3 sequence is 17 residues long. Partial CDR3 DNA: TGTGCCAGCAGTTTAGGTCGACTAGCGGGGTTGTCAGTAACC. Translated: CASSLGRLAGLSVT. The complete CDR3 reads CASSLGRLAGLSVTQYF.

CDR3 residues: CASSSDTGSPETQYF. The part of the CDR3 DNA that was read is TGTGCCAGCAGCTCAGATACAGGGTCTCCGGAGACG. This sequence joins TRBV7-7 and TRBJ2-3, with D perhaps matching TRBD1 (6 bases). The read terminates 3 residues before the CDR3 end, so the remaining end is supplied by the germline J gene. The CDR3 runs 15 residues. Germline-derived CDR1 and CDR2 are SSHAT and FNYEAQ (reference sequence).

Points on this clone: The read halts 3 residues ahead of the CDR3 end, with the missing end drawn from the germline J gene. This chain links TRBV2 with TRBJ2-1; a possible D gene is TRBD2 (6 bases). V lost 7 bases and J lost 7, with 17 bases in between. Per germline, CDR1 SNHLY and CDR2 FYNNEI. The CDR3 length is 14 residues. Incomplete CDR3 DNA: TGTGCCAGCAATTCGGGGACTTTATTAAATGAG. It codes for CASNSGTLLNE. The entire CDR3 protein is CASNSGTLLNEQFF.

Worth noting for this clone: The read gets to within 3 residues of the CDR3 end, and the germline J gene fills in the rest. The V gene is TRBV10-3, the J gene TRBJ2-5; weak D call: TRBD2 (6 bases). The CDR3 contains 18 residues. Looked up from germline, CDR1 is ENHRY and CDR2 is SYGVKD. V shed 0 bases and J shed 2 bases, with 19 bases lying between them. The CDR3 loop reads CAISESSWGGASQETQYF. The sequenced part of the CDR3 DNA is TGTGCCATCAGTGAGTCGAGTTGGGGCGGGGCCTCACAAGAGACC.

As to this clone: The read is 3 residues too short to cover the CDR3 end, so that end is filled in from the germline J gene. The J gene is TRBJ2-7, the V gene TRBV2, with 8 bases aligning to TRBD1. The V gene's germline CDR1 is SNHLY and CDR2 FYNNEI. The CDR3 extends over 16 amino acids. After removal of 0 bases from V and 0 bases from J, the junction contained 4 bases not matched to a gene. The sequenced CDR3 bases are TGTGCCAGCAGTGAAGCCGGGACAGGTAGCTCCTACGAG. This encodes CASSEAGTGSSYE. From start to end, the CDR3 is CASSEAGTGSSYEQYF.